The 23 T cell receptor beta chains reported below all come from one sample, sequenced in a study of T cells after yellow fever vaccination. One entry per CDR3 protein, called by TCRdb with MiXCR from the 5' RACE reads. In the table there are around 310,000 distinct CDR3 sequences, 3% to 4.5% of which are singletons. The source was PBMCs, collected 5 days after the yellow fever booster vaccination. The receptors shown here come from a young man who received the YFV17D yellow fever vaccine.

This clonotype was seen more than once but under ten times. The chain links TRBV23-1 to TRBJ1-5; D gene unclear. TRBV23-1 is filed as an ORF, its function uncertain. V was trimmed by 1 base and J by 0 bases, leaving 7 bases between them. CDR3 length: 15 amino acids. The CDR3 DNA is TGCGCCAGCAGTCAATGGAAGGATAGCAATCAGCCCCAGCATTTT. It codes for CASSQWKDSNQPQHF.

This clonotype was found many times. This rearrangement joins TRBV7-2 to TRBJ2-5, with D uncertain. The CDR3 runs to 13 residues. Looked up from germline, CDR1 is SGHTA and CDR2 is FQGNSA. V was shortened by 0 bases and J by 5 bases, with 7 bases between the two germline ends. CDR3 protein: CASSLAQVETQYF. CDR3 bases: TGTGCCAGCAGCTTAGCCCAAGTGGAGACCCAGTACTTC.

This clonotype showed up just a few times. The genes are TRBV7-2 and TRBJ1-6; D not certain. Germline values: CDR1 SGHTA, CDR2 FQGNSA. This CDR3 has 15 residues. V lost 1 base, J lost 14 bases, and 18 bases lay in between. The CDR3 DNA follows: TGTGCCAGCAGCTTAGGTCCGGTTGCAACCGTGGCCCTCCACTTT. Translated, it gives CASSLGPVATVALHF. The variable domain in full, with the rest retrieved from reference TRBV7-2 and TRBJ1-6, is GAGVSQSPSNKVTEKGKDVELRCDPISGHTALYWYRQSLGQGLEFLIYFQGNSAPDKSGLPSDRFSAERTGGSVSTLTIQRTQQEDSAVYLCASSLGPVATVALHFGNGTRLTVT.

This clonotype was seen a handful of times. This chain connects TRBV7-8 to TRBJ1-5; no reliable D call. The CDR3 is made up of 17 amino acids. Germline assignment: CDR1 SGHVS and CDR2 FQNEAQ. Trimming cost V 1 base and J 4 bases, with 17 bases left between them. Here the CDR3 DNA reads TGTGCCAGCAGCTTAGTCCCGGGAGGAGGAAGGAATCAGCCCCAGCATTTT. It codes for CASSLVPGGGRNQPQHF.

The V gene is TRBV27, the J gene TRBJ2-3; 8 bases are shared with TRBD2. Losses at the gene ends were 4 bases for V and 9 bases for J; bases not matched to a gene: 15. Germline values: CDR1 MNHEY, CDR2 SMNVEV (reference sequence). The CDR3 is 16 residues long. The CDR3: CASSSERGSPPETQYF. CDR3 in DNA: TGTGCCAGCAGTTCCGAGCGGGGGAGCCCTCCCGAGACGCAGTATTTT.

Remarks on this clonotype: Germline and junction disagree at one end, which may indicate a read error. The chain joins TRBV3-1 to TRBJ1-5; D is uncertain. The CDR3 sequence is 13 residues long. The germline V gene has CDR1 LGHDT and CDR2 YNNKEL (reference sequence). Here the CDR3 DNA reads TGTGCCAGCTGCCAGCATAGCCCTCAGCCCCAGCAGTTT. This codes for CASCQHSPQPQQF.

This clonotype was picked up a small number of times. The V call is TRBV6-5, the J call TRBJ2-7, with a tentative D call TRBD2 (6 bases). Germline V gene data show CDR1 as MNHEY and CDR2 as SVGAGI. Trimming took off 6 bases at V and 0 bases at J, with 15 bases between the two ends. This CDR3 has 15 amino acids. CDR3: CASRPAWGDSYEQYV. For the CDR3, the DNA is TGTGCCAGCAGACCCGCATGGGGGGACTCCTACGAGCAGTACGTC.

This clonotype was recorded a few times. The chain carries TRBV20-1 and TRBJ2-3, with D possibly TRBD2 on 6 matching bases. The V gene lost 6 bases and the J gene lost 2 bases, with 12 bases spanning the gap. The CDR3 totals 13 residues. Germline V CDR1 and CDR2: DFQATT, SNEGSKA (reference sequence). This CDR3 is CSARDSLTDTQYF. The CDR3 DNA sequence: TGCAGTGCAAGGGACTCCCTCACAGATACGCAGTATTTT.

This clonotype has just a few counts. The chain has TRBV6-6 and TRBJ2-3, with no clear D. The V end lost 5 bases, the J end lost 1 base, and 10 bases lay between the germline ends. The V gene's germline CDR1 is MNHNY and CDR2 SVGAGI (reference sequence). This CDR3 has 14 residues. CDR3 nucleotides: TGTGCCAGCAGTAACAATAGGGGCACAGATACGCAGTATTTT. Translation gives CASSNNRGTDTQYF.

This clonotype was detected a few times. The CDR3 DNA reads TGTGCCACAAGGGCGTCCGGCTCCTACAATGAGCAGTTCTTC. This translates into CATRASGSYNEQFF. This chain connects TRBV12-3 or TRBV12-4 to TRBJ2-1, with D unclear. With 10 bases removed from V and 0 bases from J, the gap between germline ends came to 13 bases. The CDR3 runs to 14 residues.

The chain links TRBV7-3 to TRBJ2-5, with TRBD2 matching 9 bases. After removal of 5 bases from V and 4 bases from J, the junction contained 5 bases not matched to a gene. This CDR3 has 14 residues. The germline CDR1 and CDR2 sequences are SGHTA and FQGTGA. The CDR3 bases are TGTGCCAGCAGCCCAGCGGGGGGAGGAGAGACCCAGTACTTC. Translating gives CASSPAGGGETQYF.

The chain has TRBV7-9 and TRBJ2-5; D unresolved. The CDR3 is 14 amino acids. V dropped 11 bases and J dropped 1 base, with 17 bases sitting between them. Germline CDR1 reads SEHNR; CDR2 reads FQNEAQ (reference sequence). The CDR3 DNA reads as TGTGCCCACAGTCGGAGCTGGGGCCAAGAGACCCAGTACTTC. It is translated as CAHSRSWGQETQYF.

This clonotype appeared a few times. V usage is TRBV11-2 and J usage is TRBJ2-7; TRBD2 might be the D (6 bases). The CDR3 loop spans 14 amino acids. CDR1 and CDR2 from the germline V gene are SGHAT and FQNNGV. The V gene lost 0 bases and the J gene lost 7 bases, with 13 bases spanning the gap. The CDR3 bases are TGTGCCAGCAGCTTAGATCGAGGAGGGTTAGAGCAGTACGTC. This sequence encodes CASSLDRGGLEQYV.

At least ten counts were recorded for this clonotype. The chain links TRBV7-2 to TRBJ2-5; tentative D call: TRBD2 (5 bases). The V end lost 6 bases, the J end lost 2 bases, and 10 bases lay between the germline ends. CDR1 is SGHTA, CDR2 FQGNSA, per germline. This CDR3 contains 13 residues. This CDR3 is CASSSRTQETQYF. Here the CDR3 DNA reads TGTGCCAGCAGTTCCCGGACTCAAGAGACCCAGTACTTC.

This clonotype was counted at least ten times. The V call is TRBV7-9, the J call TRBJ2-5, with TRBD2 as a possible D gene (6 bases). Germline-derived CDR1 and CDR2 are SEHNR and FQNEAQ (reference sequence). This CDR3 spans 14 amino acids. The germline V and J ends were trimmed by 4 bases and 5 bases, with 14 bases remaining between them. The CDR3 spells CASSSPGARETQYF. As DNA, the CDR3 is TGTGCCAGCAGCTCACCGGGAGCAAGGGAGACCCAGTACTTC.

The V gene is TRBV4-3, the J gene TRBJ2-7; D possibly corresponds to TRBD1 (7 bases). The V end lost 1 base, the J end lost 8 bases, and 15 bases lay between the germline ends. This CDR3 has 14 amino acids. Germline CDR1 LGHNA, CDR2 YSLEER. The CDR3 sequence is CASSQVGGGAKQYF. CDR3 nucleotides: TGCGCCAGCAGCCAAGTCGGAGGGGGCGCGAAGCAGTACTTC.

Only a few counts were recorded for this clonotype. The CDR3, as DNA: TGTGCCAGCAGTTGGGGGGTTGGAACAGATACGCAGTATTTT. It yields the protein CASSWGVGTDTQYF. V usage is TRBV27 and J usage is TRBJ2-3, with TRBD2 as a possible D gene (6 bases). Germline V CDR1 and CDR2: MNHEY, SMNVEV (reference sequence). Trimming took 4 bases from V and 3 from J, leaving 11 bases between them. The CDR3 extends over 14 amino acids.

The chain carries TRBV19 and TRBJ2-1, with 9 nucleotides matching TRBD1. V dropped 3 bases and J dropped 2; count of bases not matched to a gene: 2. Germline V gives CDR1 LNHDA, CDR2 SQIVND (reference sequence). The CDR3 extends over 15 amino acids. CDR3 sequence reads: CASSMRDRAYNEQFF. The CDR3 nucleotides read TGTGCCAGTAGTATGAGGGACAGGGCCTACAATGAGCAGTTCTTC.

The rearrangement joins TRBV18 to TRBJ2-5, with D possibly matching TRBD2 (6 bases). The CDR3 covers 16 residues. Per the germline V gene, CDR1 is KGHSH and CDR2 is LQKENI. V was pared by 3 bases and J by 3 bases, with 17 bases between. The CDR3 DNA reads as TGTGCCAGCTCACCTCTCGGGGGTATCGTGGAAGAGACCCAGTACTTC. It yields the protein CASSPLGGIVEETQYF. The full variable domain, its missing parts supplied by reference TRBV18 and TRBJ2-5, is NAGVMQNPRHLVRRRGQEARLRCSPMKGHSHVYWYRQLPEEGLKFMVYLQKENIIDESGMPKERFSAEFPKEGPSILRIQQVVRGDSAAYFCASSPLGGIVEETQYFGPGTRLLVL.

CDR3 protein: CASSKRQSHLTDTQYF. The CDR3 nucleotides read TGTGCCAGCTCTAAGAGACAGTCTCATCTCACAGATACGCAGTATTTT. The rearrangement uses TRBV27 and TRBJ2-3; TRBD1 might be the D (5 bases). V lost 8 bases to trimming and J lost 2 bases, with 20 bases between them. There are 16 residues in the CDR3. Per germline, CDR1 MNHEY and CDR2 SMNVEV (reference sequence).

This rearrangement joins TRBV19 to TRBJ2-6, with D tentatively TRBD2 (6 bases). CDR1 and CDR2 (germline): LNHDA, SQIVND (reference sequence). V lost 3 bases and J 0 bases, leaving 12 bases between the germline ends. This CDR3 comprises 17 residues. CDR3 coding DNA: TGTGCCAGTAGTATGGCGGGACGCCACTCTGGGGCCAACGTCCTGACTTTC. Protein: CASSMAGRHSGANVLTF.

The sample holds many counts of this clonotype. The CDR3 DNA is TGTGCCAGCAGCCAAGGGGACCCTCAAGAGACCCAGTACTTC. Protein sequence: CASSQGDPQETQYF. The V call is TRBV4-2, the J call TRBJ2-5, with D tentatively TRBD1 or TRBD2 (5 bases each). The germline CDR1 and CDR2 sequences are LGHNA and YNFKEQ. Trimming removed 1 base from V and 2 bases from J, with 8 bases in between. The CDR3 is 14 residues long.

This clonotype has a handful of counts. This chain links TRBV5-6 with TRBJ1-4; the D is unclear. From germline, CDR1 is SGHDT and CDR2 YYEEEE. The CDR3 consists of 16 residues. Trimming left V 0 bases short and J 8 bases short, with 17 bases between. The CDR3 loop is CASSLDPTAAGEKLFF. CDR3 DNA: TGTGCCAGCAGCTTGGACCCGACCGCGGCTGGGGAAAAACTGTTTTTT. Full variable domain (outside the CDR3, taken from reference TRBV5-6 and TRBJ1-4): DAGVTQSPTHLIKTRGQQVTLRCSPKSGHDTVSWYQQALGQGPQFIFQYYEEEERQRGNFPDRFSGHQFPNYSSELNVNALLLGDSALYLCASSLDPTAAGEKLFFGSGTQLSVL.